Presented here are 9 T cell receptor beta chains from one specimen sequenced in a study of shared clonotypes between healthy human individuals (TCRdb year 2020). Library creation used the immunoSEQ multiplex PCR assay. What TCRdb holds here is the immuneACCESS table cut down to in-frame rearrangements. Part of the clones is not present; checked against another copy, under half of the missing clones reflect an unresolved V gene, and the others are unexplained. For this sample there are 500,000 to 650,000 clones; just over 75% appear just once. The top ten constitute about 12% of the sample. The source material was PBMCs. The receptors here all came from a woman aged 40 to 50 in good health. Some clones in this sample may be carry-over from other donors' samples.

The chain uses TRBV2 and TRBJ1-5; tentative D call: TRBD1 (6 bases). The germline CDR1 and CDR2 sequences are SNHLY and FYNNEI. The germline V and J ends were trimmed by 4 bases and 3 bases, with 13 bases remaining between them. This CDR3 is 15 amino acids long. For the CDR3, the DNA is TGTGCCAGCAGTGGGGGCACAGGGTACAATCAGCCCCAGCATTTT. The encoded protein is CASSGGTGYNQPQHF. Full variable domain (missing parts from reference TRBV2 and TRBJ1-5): EPEVTQTPSHQVTQMGQEVILRCVPISNHLYFYWYRQILGQKVEFLVSFYNNEISEKSEIFDDQFSVERPDGSNFTLKIRSTKLEDSAMYFCASSGGTGYNQPQHFGDGTRLSIL.

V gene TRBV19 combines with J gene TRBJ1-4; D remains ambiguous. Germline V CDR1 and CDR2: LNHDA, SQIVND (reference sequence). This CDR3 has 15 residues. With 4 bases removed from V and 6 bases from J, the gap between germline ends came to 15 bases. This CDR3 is CASSSQAKVYEKLFF. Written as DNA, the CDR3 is TGTGCCAGTAGTAGTCAGGCGAAGGTTTATGAAAAACTGTTTTTT.

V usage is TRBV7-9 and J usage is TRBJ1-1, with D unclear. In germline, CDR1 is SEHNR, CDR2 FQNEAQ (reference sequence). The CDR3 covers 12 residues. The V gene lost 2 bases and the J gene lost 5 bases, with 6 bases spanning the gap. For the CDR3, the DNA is TGTGCCAGCAGCTTAAGTAGGACTGAAGCTTTCTTT. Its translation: CASSLSRTEAFF.

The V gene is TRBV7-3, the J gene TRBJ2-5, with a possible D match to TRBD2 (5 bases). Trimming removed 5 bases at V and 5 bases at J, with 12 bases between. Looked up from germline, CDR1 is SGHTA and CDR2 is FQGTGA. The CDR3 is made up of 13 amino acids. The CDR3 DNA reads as TGTGCCAGCAGCGCCACGGGATTGGAGACCCAGTACTTC. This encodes CASSATGLETQYF.

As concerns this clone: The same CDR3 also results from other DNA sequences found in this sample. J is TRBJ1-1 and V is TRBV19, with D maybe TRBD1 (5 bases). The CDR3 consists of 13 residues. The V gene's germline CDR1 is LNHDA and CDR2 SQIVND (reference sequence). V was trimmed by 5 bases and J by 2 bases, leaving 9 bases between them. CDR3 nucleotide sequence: TGTGCCAGTAGTTTGACAGTAAACACTGAAGCTTTCTTT. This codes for CASSLTVNTEAFF.

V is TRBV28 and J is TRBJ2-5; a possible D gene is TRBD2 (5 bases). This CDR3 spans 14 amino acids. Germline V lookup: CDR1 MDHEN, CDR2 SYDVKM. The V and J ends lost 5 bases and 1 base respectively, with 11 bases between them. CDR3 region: CASSQLVPQETQYF. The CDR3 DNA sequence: TGTGCCAGCAGTCAACTAGTTCCCCAAGAGACCCAGTACTTC.

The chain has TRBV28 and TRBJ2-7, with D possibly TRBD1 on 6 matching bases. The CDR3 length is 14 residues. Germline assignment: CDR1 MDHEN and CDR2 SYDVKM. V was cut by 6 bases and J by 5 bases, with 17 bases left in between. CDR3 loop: CASSPGVTSDEQYF. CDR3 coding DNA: TGTGCCAGCAGCCCAGGGGTAACGTCGGACGAGCAGTACTTC.

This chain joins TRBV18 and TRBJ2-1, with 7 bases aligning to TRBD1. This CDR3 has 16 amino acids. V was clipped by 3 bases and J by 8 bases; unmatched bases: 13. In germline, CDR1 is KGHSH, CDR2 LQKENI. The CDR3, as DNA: TGTGCCAGCTCACCGATACAGGGGTATGGCTCGTATGAGCAGTTCTTC. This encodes CASSPIQGYGSYEQFF.

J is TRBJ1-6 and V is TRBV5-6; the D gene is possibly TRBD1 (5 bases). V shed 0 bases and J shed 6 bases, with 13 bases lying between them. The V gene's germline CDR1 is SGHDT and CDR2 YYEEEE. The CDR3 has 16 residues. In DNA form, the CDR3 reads TGTGCCAGCAGCTTGGTGGGAGGGGACGGTAATTCACCCCTCCACTTT. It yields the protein CASSLVGGDGNSPLHF. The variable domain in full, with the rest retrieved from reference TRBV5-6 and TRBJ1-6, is DAGVTQSPTHLIKTRGQQVTLRCSPKSGHDTVSWYQQALGQGPQFIFQYYEEEERQRGNFPDRFSGHQFPNYSSELNVNALLLGDSALYLCASSLVGGDGNSPLHFGNGTRLTVT.